These 32 T cell receptor beta chains came from one sample sequenced in a study of blood T cell repertoires in COVID-19. Measured with immunoSEQ multiplex PCR; TCRdb has only the in-frame clones, and not every one. The repertoire consists of approximately 300,000 clones, with approximately 83% occurring once and the leading ten covering more than 15%. Sequencing used peripheral blood. Source of these receptors: an older person with COVID-19, enrolled during active disease.

This clone was found once. The chain is built from TRBV12-3 or TRBV12-4 and TRBJ1-4; D call uncertain. V was shortened by 8 bases and J by 4 bases, with 8 bases between the two germline ends. This CDR3 contains 12 residues. The CDR3 DNA sequence: TGTGCCAGCGGCAGGTTTAATGAAAAACTGTTTTTT. It translates to CASGRFNEKLFF.

The chain links TRBV18 to TRBJ2-1, with 7 nucleotides matching TRBD2. Germline V gives CDR1 KGHSH, CDR2 LQKENI. V lost 6 bases to trimming and J lost 8 bases; unmatched junction nucleotides: 10. The CDR3 is made up of 14 amino acids. The CDR3 sequence is CASSRSWEGDEQFF. The CDR3 DNA is TGTGCCAGCTCGCGGAGCTGGGAGGGAGATGAGCAGTTCTTC.

The chain couples TRBV28 to TRBJ2-1, with D uncertain. The germline CDR1 and CDR2 sequences are MDHEN and SYDVKM. This CDR3 region has 15 residues. Trimming left V 7 bases short and J 4 bases short, with 17 bases between. The CDR3 reads CASMISVKSYNEQFF. DNA of the CDR3: TGTGCCAGCATGATAAGCGTGAAATCTTACAATGAGCAGTTCTTC.

The chain recombines TRBV24-1 with TRBJ1-5; 7 nucleotides line up with TRBD1. The ends lost 10 bases at V and 2 bases at J; junction bases unmatched: 4. The germline gives CDR1 KGHDR, CDR2 SFDVKD. The CDR3 has 13 amino acids. The CDR3 reads CATRGQGNQPQHF. As DNA, the CDR3 is TGTGCCACAAGAGGACAGGGCAATCAGCCCCAGCATTTT.

This sequence joins TRBV3-1 (or the pseudogene TRBV3-2) and TRBJ1-5, with D possibly being TRBD1 (6 bases). The CDR3 consists of 22 residues. CDR1 is LGHDT, CDR2 YNNKEL, per germline (reference sequence). V dropped 4 bases and J dropped 7 bases, with 38 bases sitting between them. CDR3 region: CASSPSSQGISLGFCPGQPQHF. For the CDR3, the DNA is TGTGCCAGCAGCCCCTCCTCTCAGGGGATTAGCTTAGGATTTTGTCCCGGGCAGCCCCAGCATTTT.

The J gene is TRBJ1-2, the V gene TRBV27; the D is unclear. This CDR3 contains 14 residues. Trimming stripped 5 bases from V and 9 bases from J, with 19 bases between. The germline CDR1 and CDR2 sequences are MNHEY and SMNVEV (reference sequence). In DNA form, the CDR3 reads TGTGCCAGCAGTCAAGACTCCCCGACGGCTAGCTACACCTTC. This sequence encodes CASSQDSPTASYTF.

The chain is built from TRBV5-1 and TRBJ1-5; 11 bases are a match to TRBD1. V was clipped by 4 bases and J by 0 bases; unmatched bases: 9. Germline loops: CDR1 SGHRS, CDR2 YFSETQ. CDR3 length: 18 amino acids. CDR3 loop: CASSPGTGGTYSNQPQHF. Here the CDR3 DNA reads TGCGCCAGCAGCCCCGGGACAGGGGGGACGTATAGCAATCAGCCCCAGCATTTT.

The V call is TRBV9, the J call TRBJ2-2, with 12 bases that match TRBD2. Germline lookup yields CDR1 SGDLS and CDR2 YYNGEE. Trimming at V came to 3 bases and at J to 5 bases, leaving 5 bases not matched to a gene. The length of the CDR3 is 16 residues. The CDR3 is CASSGRLAGDTGELFF. The CDR3 DNA is TGTGCCAGCAGCGGGAGACTAGCGGGGGATACCGGGGAGCTGTTTTTT.

The V and J genes are TRBV5-5 and TRBJ1-4, with D possibly being TRBD1 (6 bases). The CDR3 runs 16 residues. Germline CDR1 SGHKS, CDR2 YYEKEE (reference sequence). The ends were cut back, 0 bases at V and 3 bases at J, with 12 bases in the middle. CDR3 DNA sequence: TGTGCCAGCAGCTTGGACCCAGGGGTTCCTAATGAAAAACTGTTTTTT. Protein sequence: CASSLDPGVPNEKLFF.

The genes are TRBV11-2 and TRBJ2-2; D perhaps matches TRBD2 (6 bases). The V gene lost 7 bases and the J gene lost 9 bases, with 15 bases spanning the gap. The V gene's germline CDR1 is SGHAT and CDR2 FQNNGV. CDR3 length equals 13 residues. The CDR3 DNA follows: TGTGCCAGCAATAATCTGGGGGGTAGGGAGCTGTTTTTT. It encodes CASNNLGGRELFF.

CDR3 DNA: TGCAGCGTCGCGACAGATGCCTACGAGCAGTACTTC. Its translation: CSVATDAYEQYF. The chain recombines TRBV29-1 with TRBJ2-7; possible D gene TRBD1, 5 bases. Deletions cut 6 bases from V and 2 bases from J, with 11 bases between. Germline CDR1 SQVTM, CDR2 ANQGSEA. CDR3 length: 12 amino acids.

This chain links TRBV6-2 or TRBV6-3 with TRBJ1-1; 7 nucleotides agree with TRBD1. This CDR3 comprises 15 residues. Per germline, CDR1 MNHEY and CDR2 SVGEGT. The junction had 11 bases not matched to a gene; V was cut back by 5 bases and J by 5 bases. The CDR3 loop is CASSTRQGLGTEAFF. CDR3 bases: TGTGCCAGCAGTACAAGACAGGGTCTGGGGACTGAAGCTTTCTTT.

The chain couples TRBV4-2 to TRBJ1-2; D gene unclear. The length of the CDR3 is 15 residues. The germline CDR1 and CDR2 sequences are LGHNA and YNFKEQ. Deletions cut 4 bases from V and 2 bases from J, with 14 bases between. In nucleotides, the CDR3 is TGTGCCAGCAGCCCCCCCCACCGGGAGAACTATGGCTACACCTTC. It encodes CASSPPHRENYGYTF.

In this sample, this clone turned up once. This rearrangement joins TRBV30 to TRBJ2-1; 9 bases match TRBD2. After removal of 2 bases from V and 12 bases from J, the junction contained 8 bases not matched to a gene. The CDR3 totals 13 residues. The germline gives CDR1 GTSNPN, CDR2 SVGIG (reference sequence). CDR3 DNA sequence: TGTGCCTGGAGTAAAGGGACTAGCTTTGGGCAGTTCTTC. Its protein product is CAWSKGTSFGQFF.

The chain combines TRBV19 with TRBJ1-6, with TRBD1 identical over 7 bases. With V trimmed by 1 base and J by 10 bases, 7 bases remained unmatched. Germline V gives CDR1 LNHDA, CDR2 SQIVND (reference sequence). The CDR3 extends over 15 amino acids. CDR3 nucleotide sequence: TGTGCCAGTAGTATAGCAGGCAGGGGGGAGTCACCCCTCCACTTT. Protein: CASSIAGRGESPLHF.

The gene calls are TRBV2 and TRBJ1-1, with a possible D match to TRBD1 (5 bases). Trimming left V 1 base short and J 1 base short, with 16 bases between. The CDR3 has 17 amino acids. CDR1 is SNHLY, CDR2 FYNNEI, per germline. The CDR3 DNA is TGTGCCAGCAGTGAAGTCCGGCCAGGGCTAGAGAACACTGAAGCTTTCTTT. It codes for CASSEVRPGLENTEAFF.

This sequence joins TRBV6-5 and TRBJ1-1; the D gene is possibly TRBD1 (5 bases). This CDR3 comprises 15 residues. The germline V gene has CDR1 MNHEY and CDR2 SVGAGI. V was pared by 2 bases and J by 1 base, with 11 bases between. This CDR3 is CASSYTAGGNTEAFF. The CDR3 region has the DNA TGTGCCAGCAGTTACACCGCGGGGGGGAACACTGAAGCTTTCTTT.

The sample holds one count of this clone. As DNA, the CDR3 is TGTGCCATCTCTGGGGCTCCCAATCAGCCCCAGCATTTT. Amino acid sequence: CAISGAPNQPQHF. The rearrangement links TRBV10-3 to TRBJ1-5; a weak D match, TRBD1 (5 bases). The CDR3 runs 13 residues. V lost 8 bases to trimming and J lost 3 bases, with 11 bases between them. In germline, CDR1 is ENHRY, CDR2 SYGVKD.

The chain recombines TRBV25-1 with TRBJ2-7, with 9 bases that match TRBD1. From germline, CDR1 is MGHDK and CDR2 SYGVNS. The V gene end was trimmed by 11 bases and the J gene end by 4 bases; junction bases not matched to a gene: 6. The CDR3 extends over 12 amino acids. CDR3 region: CARNRGLYEQYF. CDR3 DNA sequence: TGTGCCCGCAACAGGGGGCTGTACGAGCAGTACTTC.

The rearrangement uses TRBV29-1 and TRBJ2-1, with 13 bases aligning to TRBD2. The CDR3 extends over 13 amino acids. Germline V gives CDR1 SQVTM, CDR2 ANQGSEA. V lost 4 bases, J lost 7 bases, and 1 base stayed unmatched. The CDR3 here is CSVGTSGSNEQFF. The CDR3 DNA is TGCAGCGTTGGGACTAGCGGGAGTAATGAGCAGTTCTTC.

This chain uses TRBV5-5 with TRBJ1-5; TRBD1 might be the D (5 bases). Germline values: CDR1 SGHKS, CDR2 YYEKEE (reference sequence). The CDR3 runs 16 residues. V lost 1 base, J lost 2 bases, and 13 bases lay in between. CDR3 nucleotides: TGTGCCAGCAGCTTGCTTGTTACGGGGGGCAATCAGCCCCAGCATTTT. Translated, it gives CASSLLVTGGNQPQHF.

V gene TRBV6-5 combines with J gene TRBJ2-1, with a weak D call TRBD1 (5 bases). The germline gives CDR1 MNHEY, CDR2 SVGAGI. The CDR3 totals 15 residues. V lost 2 bases, J lost 3 bases, and 11 bases lay in between. In DNA form, the CDR3 reads TGTGCCAGCAGTTACAGTCGACAGTACTACAATGAGCAGTTCTTC. Translated, it gives CASSYSRQYYNEQFF.

The V gene is TRBV14, the J gene TRBJ2-5; D is perhaps TRBD1 (5 bases). The germline V gene has CDR1 SGHDN and CDR2 FVKESK. CDR3 length: 13 amino acids. The V end was cut by 4 bases, the J end by 7 bases, with 13 bases between. The DNA of the CDR3 is TGTGCCAGCAGCCCATCATCTAGGGGGACCCAGTACTTC. Protein sequence: CASSPSSRGTQYF.

In its sample, this clone was seen a few times. The chain uses TRBV28 and TRBJ2-2; 15 nucleotides match TRBD2. The V gene's germline CDR1 is MDHEN and CDR2 SYDVKM. This CDR3 is 17 amino acids long. V lost 8 bases and J lost 1; bases outside the gene matches: 5. The CDR3 reads CASQGLAGGRNTGELFF. The DNA of the CDR3 is TGTGCCAGCCAGGGACTAGCGGGGGGAAGGAACACCGGGGAGCTGTTTTTT. Drawing the rest from reference TRBV28 and TRBJ2-2, the complete variable domain is DVKVTQSSRYLVKRTGEKVFLECVQDMDHENMFWYRQDPGLGLRLIYFSYDVKMKEKGDIPEGYSVSREKKERFSLILESASTNQTSMYLCASQGLAGGRNTGELFFGEGSRLTVL.

The chain recombines TRBV5-6 with TRBJ2-7; TRBD1 matches 10 bases. Trimming at V came to 4 bases and at J to 5 bases, leaving 12 bases not matched to a gene. Looked up from germline, CDR1 is SGHDT and CDR2 is YYEEEE. This CDR3 has 16 residues. CDR3 in DNA: TGTGCCAGCAGCGCTGGGACAGGGGATCCAGAAAACGAGCAGTACTTC. It encodes CASSAGTGDPENEQYF.

Points on this clone: Other DNA sequences of this sample code for an identical CDR3. V usage is TRBV2 and J usage is TRBJ1-4; TRBD1 matches at 8 bases. CDR1 and CDR2 from the germline V gene are SNHLY and FYNNEI. This CDR3 is 15 amino acids long. V lost 4 bases to trimming and J lost 4 bases; unmatched junction nucleotides: 5. CDR3: CASSADRGGNEKLFF. CDR3 bases: TGTGCCAGCAGTGCCGACAGGGGCGGTAATGAAAAACTGTTTTTT.

The rearrangement links TRBV7-9 to TRBJ2-7; the D gene is possibly TRBD1 (6 bases). The germline CDR1 and CDR2 sequences are SEHNR and FQNEAQ (reference sequence). The CDR3 runs to 12 residues. Trimming removed 7 bases at V and 12 bases at J, with 19 bases between. CDR3 sequence (DNA): TGTGCCAGCACCCACGGGACATTTGGTCCGTACTTC. Amino acids: CASTHGTFGPYF.

This chain links TRBV19 with TRBJ2-7, with a tentative D call TRBD2 (6 bases). Germline V gene lookup returns CDR1 LNHDA and CDR2 SQIVND (reference sequence). V gave up 3 bases and J gave up 6 bases, with 15 bases separating them. There are 14 residues in the CDR3. The CDR3 region is CASSINWGGREQYF. The CDR3 DNA follows: TGTGCCAGTAGTATCAATTGGGGAGGACGCGAGCAGTACTTC. Based on the CDR3 plus reference TRBV19 and TRBJ2-7, the full variable domain is DGGITQSPKYLFRKEGQNVTLSCEQNLNHDAMYWYRQDPGQGLRLIYYSQIVNDFQKGDIAEGYSVSREKKESFPLTVTSAQKNPTAFYLCASSINWGGREQYFGPGTRLTVT.

The chain links TRBV5-8 to TRBJ2-7; 10 bases map to TRBD1. V trimming: 1 base; J trimming: 2 bases; junction bases outside the gene matches: 15. Germline CDR1 reads SGHTS; CDR2 reads YDEGEE. The CDR3 covers 19 residues. CDR3 in amino acids: CASSLNFGTGDSITYEQYF. DNA for the CDR3: TGTGCCAGCAGCTTGAACTTTGGGACAGGGGATTCAATTACCTACGAGCAGTACTTC.

DNA for the CDR3: TGTGCCAGCAGTAACACAGATACGCAGTATTTT. Amino acid sequence: CASSNTDTQYF. The rearrangement joins TRBV5-5 to TRBJ2-3; D is undetermined. The CDR3 is 11 amino acids. Trimming took 5 bases from V and 2 from J, leaving 3 bases between them. From germline, CDR1 is SGHKS and CDR2 YYEKEE (reference sequence). Filled out from reference TRBV5-5 and TRBJ2-3, the complete variable domain reads DAGVTQSPTHLIKTRGQQVTLRCSPISGHKSVSWYQQVLGQGPQFIFQYYEKEERGRGNFPDRFSARQFPNYSSELNVNALLLGDSALYLCASSNTDTQYFGPGTRLTVL.

V is TRBV24-1 and J is TRBJ2-2; D might be TRBD1 (6 bases). This CDR3 contains 15 residues. V was pared by 0 bases and J by 7 bases, with 11 bases between. Germline loops: CDR1 KGHDR, CDR2 SFDVKD. This chain's CDR3 is CATSDLRKGVGELFF. Written as DNA, the CDR3 is TGTGCCACCAGTGATTTGAGGAAGGGGGTCGGGGAGCTGTTTTTT.

The chain is built from TRBV6-6 and TRBJ1-5; the D is unclear. CDR1 is MNHNY, CDR2 SVGAGI, per germline (reference sequence). This CDR3 has 11 amino acids. V was pared by 6 bases and J by 7 bases, with 7 bases between. The DNA of the CDR3 is TGTGCCAGCAGCCCCGGGCAGCCCCAGCATTTT. Protein: CASSPGQPQHF.